The entry that follows covers one T cell receptor (beta chain) sequence. The tumor samples were collected prior to definitive surgery or chemotherapy. Here immunoSEQ multiplex PCR was the method, and the copy in TCRdb shows in-frame clones only, minus some. Here the sample spans 2,500 to 3,000 clones, 75% being singletons. The ends lost 7 bases at V and 1 base at J; junction bases unmatched: 9. From germline, CDR1 is LNHDA and CDR2 SQIVND (reference sequence). The CDR3 is 15 amino acids. The record originates from a study of high-grade serous ovarian cancer treatment subgroups. This TCR was recovered from a human donor with high-grade serous ovarian cancer. The sequencing sample was made of tumor tissue. The J gene is TRBJ1-2, the V gene TRBV19, with 7 nucleotides matching TRBD1. The CDR3 nucleotides read TGTGCCAGTAAACCCGACAGGGCTCATAACTATGGCTACACCTTC. It translates to CASKPDRAHNYGYTF.